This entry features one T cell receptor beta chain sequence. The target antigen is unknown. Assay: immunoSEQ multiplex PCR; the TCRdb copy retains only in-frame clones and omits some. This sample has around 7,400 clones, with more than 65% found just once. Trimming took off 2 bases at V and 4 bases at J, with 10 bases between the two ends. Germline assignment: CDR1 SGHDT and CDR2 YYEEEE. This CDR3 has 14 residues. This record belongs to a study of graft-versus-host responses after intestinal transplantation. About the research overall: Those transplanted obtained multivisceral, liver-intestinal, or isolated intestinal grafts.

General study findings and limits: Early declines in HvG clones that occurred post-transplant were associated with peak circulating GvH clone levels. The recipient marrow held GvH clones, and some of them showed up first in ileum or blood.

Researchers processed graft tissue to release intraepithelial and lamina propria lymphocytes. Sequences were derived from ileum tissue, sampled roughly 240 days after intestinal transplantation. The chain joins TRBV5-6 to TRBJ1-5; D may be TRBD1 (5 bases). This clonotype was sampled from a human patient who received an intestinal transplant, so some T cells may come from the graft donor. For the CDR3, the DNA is TGTGCCAGCAGCTTCGAGGGGTGGAATCAGCCCCAGCATTTT. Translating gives CASSFEGWNQPQHF.